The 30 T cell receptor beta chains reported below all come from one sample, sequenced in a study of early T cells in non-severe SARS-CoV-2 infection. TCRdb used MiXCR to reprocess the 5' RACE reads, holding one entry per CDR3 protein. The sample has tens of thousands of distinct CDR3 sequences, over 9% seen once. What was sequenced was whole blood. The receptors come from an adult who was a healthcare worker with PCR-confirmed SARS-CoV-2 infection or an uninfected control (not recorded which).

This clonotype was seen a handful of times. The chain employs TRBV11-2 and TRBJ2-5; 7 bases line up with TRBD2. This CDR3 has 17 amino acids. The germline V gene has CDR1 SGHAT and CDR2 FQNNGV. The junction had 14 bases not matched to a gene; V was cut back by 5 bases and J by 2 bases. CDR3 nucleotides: TGTGCCAGCAGCCCCGTGGCTGAAGCGGGAATACAAGAGACCCAGTACTTC. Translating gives CASSPVAEAGIQETQYF.

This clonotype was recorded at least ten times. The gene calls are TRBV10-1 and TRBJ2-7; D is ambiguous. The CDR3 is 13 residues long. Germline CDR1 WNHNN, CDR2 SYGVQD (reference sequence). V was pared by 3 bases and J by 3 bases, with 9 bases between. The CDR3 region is CASSEGTGYEQYF. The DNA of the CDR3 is TGCGCCAGCAGTGAAGGTACCGGCTACGAGCAGTACTTC.

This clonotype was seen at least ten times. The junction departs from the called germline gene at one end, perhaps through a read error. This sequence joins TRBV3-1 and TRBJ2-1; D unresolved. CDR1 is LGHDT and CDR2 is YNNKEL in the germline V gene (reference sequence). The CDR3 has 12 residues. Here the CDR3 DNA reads TGTGCCAGCAGCCAAGGACGAGCAGTTGTACTCTTC. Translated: CASSQGRAVVLF.

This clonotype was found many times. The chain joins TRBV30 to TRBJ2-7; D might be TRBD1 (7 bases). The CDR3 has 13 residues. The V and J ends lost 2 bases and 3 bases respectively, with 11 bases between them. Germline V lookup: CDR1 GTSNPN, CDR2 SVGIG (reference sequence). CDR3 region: CAWSSGGIYEQYF. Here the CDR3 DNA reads TGTGCCTGGAGTTCAGGGGGGATCTACGAGCAGTACTTC.

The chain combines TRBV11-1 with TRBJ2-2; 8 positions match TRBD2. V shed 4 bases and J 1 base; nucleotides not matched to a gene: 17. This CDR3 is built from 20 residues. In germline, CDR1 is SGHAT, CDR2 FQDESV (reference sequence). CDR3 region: CASSSGTWGSGIKNTGELFF. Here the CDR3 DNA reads TGTGCCAGCAGCTCAGGAACCTGGGGTAGCGGGATCAAGAACACCGGGGAGCTGTTTTTT.

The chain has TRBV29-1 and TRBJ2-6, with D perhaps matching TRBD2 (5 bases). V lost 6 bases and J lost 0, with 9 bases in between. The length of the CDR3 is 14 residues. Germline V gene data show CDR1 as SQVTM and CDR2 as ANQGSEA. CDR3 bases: TGCAGCGTAGTTACTAGCTCTGGGGCCAACGTCCTGACTTTC. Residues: CSVVTSSGANVLTF.

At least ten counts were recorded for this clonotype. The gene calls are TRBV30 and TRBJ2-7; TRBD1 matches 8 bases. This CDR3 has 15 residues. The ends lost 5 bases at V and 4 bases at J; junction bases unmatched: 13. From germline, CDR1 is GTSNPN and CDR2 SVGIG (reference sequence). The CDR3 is CAWSTARGQGYEQYF. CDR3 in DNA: TGTGCCTGGTCCACCGCTAGAGGACAGGGTTACGAGCAGTACTTC.

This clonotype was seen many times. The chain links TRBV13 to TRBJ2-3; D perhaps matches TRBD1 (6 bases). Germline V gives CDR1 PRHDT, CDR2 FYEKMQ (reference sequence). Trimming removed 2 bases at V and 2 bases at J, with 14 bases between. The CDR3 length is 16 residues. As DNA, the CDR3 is TGTGCCAGCAGCTTAAGAACAGGGTCCGACACAGATACGCAGTATTTT. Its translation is CASSLRTGSDTDTQYF.

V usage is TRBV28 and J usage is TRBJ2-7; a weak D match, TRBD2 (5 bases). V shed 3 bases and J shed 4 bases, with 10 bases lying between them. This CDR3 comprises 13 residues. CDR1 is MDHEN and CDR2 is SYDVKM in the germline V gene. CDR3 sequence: CASSLEVPYEQYF. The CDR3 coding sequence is TGTGCCAGCAGTTTGGAGGTGCCTTACGAGCAGTACTTC.

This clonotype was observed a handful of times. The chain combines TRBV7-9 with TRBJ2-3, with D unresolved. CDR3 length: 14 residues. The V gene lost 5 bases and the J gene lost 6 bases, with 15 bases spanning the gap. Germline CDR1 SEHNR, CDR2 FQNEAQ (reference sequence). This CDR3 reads CASSRTQNLDTQYF. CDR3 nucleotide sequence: TGTGCCAGCAGCCGGACCCAGAACTTGGATACGCAGTATTTT.

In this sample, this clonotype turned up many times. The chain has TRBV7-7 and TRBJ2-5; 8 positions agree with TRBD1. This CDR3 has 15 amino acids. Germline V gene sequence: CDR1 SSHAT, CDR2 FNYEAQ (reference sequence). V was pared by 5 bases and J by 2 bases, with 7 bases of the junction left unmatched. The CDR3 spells CASSTQTGGQETQYF. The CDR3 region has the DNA TGTGCCAGCAGCACTCAAACAGGGGGACAAGAGACCCAGTACTTC.

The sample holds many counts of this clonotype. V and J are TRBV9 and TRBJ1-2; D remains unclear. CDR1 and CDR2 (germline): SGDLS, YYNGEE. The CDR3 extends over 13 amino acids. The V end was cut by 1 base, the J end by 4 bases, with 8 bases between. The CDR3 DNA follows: TGTGCCAGCAGCGTAATCCCCCCCTATGGCTACACCTTC. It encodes CASSVIPPYGYTF.

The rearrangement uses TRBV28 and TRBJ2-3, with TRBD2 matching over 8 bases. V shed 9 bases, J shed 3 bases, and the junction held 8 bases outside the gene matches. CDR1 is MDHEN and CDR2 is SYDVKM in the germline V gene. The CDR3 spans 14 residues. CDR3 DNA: TGTGCCAGTACGACCGGGGGGGGGACAGATACGCAGTATTTT. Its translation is CASTTGGGTDTQYF.

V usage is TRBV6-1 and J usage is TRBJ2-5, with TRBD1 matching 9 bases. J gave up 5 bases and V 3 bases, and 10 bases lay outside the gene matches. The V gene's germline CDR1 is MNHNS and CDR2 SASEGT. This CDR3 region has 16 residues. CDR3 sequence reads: CASSERRTGEAETQYF. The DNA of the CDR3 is TGTGCCAGCAGTGAGAGGCGGACAGGGGAGGCGGAGACCCAGTACTTC.

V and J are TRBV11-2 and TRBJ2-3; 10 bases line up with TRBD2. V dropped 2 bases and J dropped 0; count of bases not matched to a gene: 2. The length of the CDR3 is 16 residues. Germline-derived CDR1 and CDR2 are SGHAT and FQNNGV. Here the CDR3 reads CASSLIAGGSTDTQYF. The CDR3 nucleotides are TGTGCCAGCAGCTTAATAGCGGGAGGTAGCACAGATACGCAGTATTTT.

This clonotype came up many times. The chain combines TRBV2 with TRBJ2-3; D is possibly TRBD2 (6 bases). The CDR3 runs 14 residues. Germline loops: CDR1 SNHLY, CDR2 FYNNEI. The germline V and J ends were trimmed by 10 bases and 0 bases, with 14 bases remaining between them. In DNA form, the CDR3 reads TGTGCCACTGGCTTAAGCGGGAGCACAGATACGCAGTATTTT. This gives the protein CATGLSGSTDTQYF.

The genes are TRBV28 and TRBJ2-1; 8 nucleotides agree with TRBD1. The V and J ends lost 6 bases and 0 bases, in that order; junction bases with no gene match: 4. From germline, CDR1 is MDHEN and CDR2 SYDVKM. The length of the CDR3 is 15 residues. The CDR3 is CASRPDRGSYNEQFF. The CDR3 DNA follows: TGTGCCAGCAGACCCGACAGGGGCTCCTACAATGAGCAGTTCTTC.

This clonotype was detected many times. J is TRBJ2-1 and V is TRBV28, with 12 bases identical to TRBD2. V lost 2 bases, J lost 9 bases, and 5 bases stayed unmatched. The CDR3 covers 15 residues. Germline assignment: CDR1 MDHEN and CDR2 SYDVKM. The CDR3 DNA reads TGTGCCAGCAGTTTACTAGCGGGAGGGTACGCTGAGCAGTTCTTC. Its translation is CASSLLAGGYAEQFF.

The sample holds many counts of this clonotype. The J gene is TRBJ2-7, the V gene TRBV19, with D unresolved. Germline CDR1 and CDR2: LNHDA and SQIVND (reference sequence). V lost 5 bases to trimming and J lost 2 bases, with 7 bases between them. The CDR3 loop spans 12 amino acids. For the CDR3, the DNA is TGTGCCAGTAGTGAGAAAACCTACGAGCAGTACTTC. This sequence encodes CASSEKTYEQYF.

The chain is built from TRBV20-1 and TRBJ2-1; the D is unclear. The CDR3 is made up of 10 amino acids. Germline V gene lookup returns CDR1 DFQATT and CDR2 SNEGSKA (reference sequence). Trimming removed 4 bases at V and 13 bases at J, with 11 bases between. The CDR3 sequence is CSANKAIQFF. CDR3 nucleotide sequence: TGCAGTGCTAATAAGGCAATACAGTTCTTC.

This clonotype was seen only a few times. CDR3 coding DNA: TGTGCCAGCAGTTATTCAGGGGGCGGTGAAGCTTTCTTT. This gives the protein CASSYSGGGEAFF. The chain joins TRBV6-5 to TRBJ1-1, with 8 bases lining up with TRBD1. The V segment lost 3 bases and the J segment 7 bases; nucleotides outside the gene matches: 4. This CDR3 comprises 13 residues. CDR1 is MNHEY and CDR2 is SVGAGI in the germline V gene.

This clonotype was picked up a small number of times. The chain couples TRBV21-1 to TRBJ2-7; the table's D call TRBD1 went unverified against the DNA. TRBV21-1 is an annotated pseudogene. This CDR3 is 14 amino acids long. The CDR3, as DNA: TGTGCCAGCAGCTCTCAGACAGGGGTGTACGAGCAGTACTTC. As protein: CASSSQTGVYEQYF.

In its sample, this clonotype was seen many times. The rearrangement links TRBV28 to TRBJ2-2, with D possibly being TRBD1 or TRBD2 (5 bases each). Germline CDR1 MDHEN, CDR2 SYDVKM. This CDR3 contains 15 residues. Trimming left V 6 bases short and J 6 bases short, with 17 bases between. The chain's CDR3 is CASSDEGLRSGELFF. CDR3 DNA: TGTGCCAGCAGCGACGAGGGGCTCAGGTCCGGGGAGCTGTTTTTT.

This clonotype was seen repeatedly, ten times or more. CDR3 in DNA: TGCAGCGTTGAAGATCTGGCGGGGTCCGAGCAGTTCTTC. Translating it yields CSVEDLAGSEQFF. V is TRBV29-1 and J is TRBJ2-1; a weak D match, TRBD2 (6 bases). Trimming cost V 0 bases and J 10 bases, with 13 bases left between them. Germline V gene sequence: CDR1 SQVTM, CDR2 ANQGSEA. This CDR3 region has 13 residues.

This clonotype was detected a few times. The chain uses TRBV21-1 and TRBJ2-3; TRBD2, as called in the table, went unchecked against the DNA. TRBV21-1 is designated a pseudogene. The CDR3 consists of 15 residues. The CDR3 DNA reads TGTGCCAGCAGCGTCCAGTGGCGGGATGGGGATACGCAGTATTTT. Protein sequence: CASSVQWRDGDTQYF.

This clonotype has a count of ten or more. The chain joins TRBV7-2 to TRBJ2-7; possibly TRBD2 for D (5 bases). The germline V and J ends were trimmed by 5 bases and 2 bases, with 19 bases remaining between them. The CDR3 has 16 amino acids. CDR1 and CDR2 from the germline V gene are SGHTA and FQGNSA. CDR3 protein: CASSAQSFGGPYEQYF. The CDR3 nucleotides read TGTGCCAGCAGCGCCCAAAGTTTTGGCGGGCCCTACGAGCAGTACTTC. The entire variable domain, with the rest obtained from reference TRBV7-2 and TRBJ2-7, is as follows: GAGVSQSPSNKVTEKGKDVELRCDPISGHTALYWYRQSLGQGLEFLIYFQGNSAPDKSGLPSDRFSAERTGGSVSTLTIQRTQQEDSAVYLCASSAQSFGGPYEQYFGPGTRLTVT.

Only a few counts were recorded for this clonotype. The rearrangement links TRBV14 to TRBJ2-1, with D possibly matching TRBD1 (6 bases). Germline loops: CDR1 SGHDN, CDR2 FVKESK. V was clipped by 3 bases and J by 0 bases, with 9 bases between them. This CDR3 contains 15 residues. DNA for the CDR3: TGTGCCAGCAGCCAGCTACAGGGCTCCTACAATGAGCAGTTCTTC. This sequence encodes CASSQLQGSYNEQFF. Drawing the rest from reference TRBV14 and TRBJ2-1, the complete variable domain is EAGVTQFPSHSVIEKGQTVTLRCDPISGHDNLYWYRRVMGKEIKFLLHFVKESKQDESGMPNNRFLAERTGGTYSTLKVQPAELEDSGVYFCASSQLQGSYNEQFFGPGTRLTVL.

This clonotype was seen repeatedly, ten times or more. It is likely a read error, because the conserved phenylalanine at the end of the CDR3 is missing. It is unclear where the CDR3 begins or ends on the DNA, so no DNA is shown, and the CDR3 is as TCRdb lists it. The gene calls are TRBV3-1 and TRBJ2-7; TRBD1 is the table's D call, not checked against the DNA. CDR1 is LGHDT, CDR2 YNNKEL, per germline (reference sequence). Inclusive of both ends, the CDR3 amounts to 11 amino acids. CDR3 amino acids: CASSQWGAPRL.

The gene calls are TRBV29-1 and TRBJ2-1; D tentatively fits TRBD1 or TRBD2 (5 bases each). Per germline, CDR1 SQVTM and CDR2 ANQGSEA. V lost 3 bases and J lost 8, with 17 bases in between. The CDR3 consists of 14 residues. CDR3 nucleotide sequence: TGCAGCGTTGAGCCGGGGCCTAAGGAGGATGAGCAGTTCTTC. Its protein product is CSVEPGPKEDEQFF.

As DNA, the CDR3 is TGTGCCAGCAGCGTGGAGGGGGATTCCTACAATGAGCAGTTCTTC. Translated, it gives CASSVEGDSYNEQFF. The chain uses TRBV9 and TRBJ2-1; either TRBD1 or TRBD2 may supply D (6 bases each). With 2 bases removed from V and 1 base from J, the gap between germline ends came to 10 bases. CDR3 length: 15 residues. Germline V lookup: CDR1 SGDLS, CDR2 YYNGEE.